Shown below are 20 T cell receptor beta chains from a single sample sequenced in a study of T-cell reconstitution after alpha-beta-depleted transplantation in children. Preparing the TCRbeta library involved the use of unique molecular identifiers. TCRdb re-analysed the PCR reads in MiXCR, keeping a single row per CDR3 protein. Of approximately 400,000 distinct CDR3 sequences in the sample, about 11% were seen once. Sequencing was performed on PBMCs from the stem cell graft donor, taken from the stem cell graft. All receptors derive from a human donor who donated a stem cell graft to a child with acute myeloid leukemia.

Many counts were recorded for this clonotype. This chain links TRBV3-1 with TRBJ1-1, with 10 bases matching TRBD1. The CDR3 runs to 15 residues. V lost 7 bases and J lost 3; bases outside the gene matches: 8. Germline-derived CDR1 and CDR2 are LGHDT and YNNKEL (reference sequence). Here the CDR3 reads CASTHGGTGDTEAFF. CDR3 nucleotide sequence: TGTGCCAGCACCCATGGGGGGACAGGGGACACTGAAGCTTTCTTT.

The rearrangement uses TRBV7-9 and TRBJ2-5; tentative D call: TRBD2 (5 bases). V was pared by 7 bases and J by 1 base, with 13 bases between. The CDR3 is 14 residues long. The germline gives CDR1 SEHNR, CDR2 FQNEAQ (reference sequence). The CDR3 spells CASTKEGSQETQYF. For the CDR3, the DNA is TGTGCCAGCACCAAAGAGGGCAGCCAAGAGACCCAGTACTTC.

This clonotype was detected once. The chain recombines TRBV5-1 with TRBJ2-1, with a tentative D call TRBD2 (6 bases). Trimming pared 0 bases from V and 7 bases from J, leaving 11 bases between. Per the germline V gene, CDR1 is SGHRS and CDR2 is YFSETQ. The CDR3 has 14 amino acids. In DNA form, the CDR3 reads TGCGCCAGCAGCTTGGCCCTGACTAGGAATGAGCAGTTCTTC. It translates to CASSLALTRNEQFF.

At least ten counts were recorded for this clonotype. CDR3 sequence reads: CASSSWTSENTDTQYF. In DNA, the CDR3 is TGTGCCAGCAGCTCGTGGACTAGCGAGAACACAGATACGCAGTATTTT. The J gene is TRBJ2-3, the V gene TRBV11-2; 9 nucleotides align to TRBD2. V lost 4 bases, J lost 2 bases, and 7 bases stayed unmatched. The germline CDR1 and CDR2 sequences are SGHAT and FQNNGV. The CDR3 runs to 16 residues.

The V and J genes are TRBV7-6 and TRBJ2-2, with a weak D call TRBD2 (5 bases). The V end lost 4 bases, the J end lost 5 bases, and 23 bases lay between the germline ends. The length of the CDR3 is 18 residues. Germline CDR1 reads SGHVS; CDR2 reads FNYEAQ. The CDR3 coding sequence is TGTGCCAGCAGCTCCTACGCGGGTGTTGCTGGGGATACCGGGGAGCTGTTTTTT. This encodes CASSSYAGVAGDTGELFF. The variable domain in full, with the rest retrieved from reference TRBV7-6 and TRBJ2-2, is GAGVSQSPRYKVTKRGQDVALRCDPISGHVSLYWYRQALGQGPEFLTYFNYEAQQDKSGLPNDRFSAERPEGSISTLTIQRTEQRDSAMYRCASSSYAGVAGDTGELFFGEGSRLTVL.

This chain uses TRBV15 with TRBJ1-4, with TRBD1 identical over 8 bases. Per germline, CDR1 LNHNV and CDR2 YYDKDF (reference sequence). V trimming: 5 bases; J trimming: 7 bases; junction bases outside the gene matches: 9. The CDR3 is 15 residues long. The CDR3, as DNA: TGTGCCACCAGCGGGGCAACAGGGGGTGGTGAAAAACTGTTTTTT. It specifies CATSGATGGGEKLFF.

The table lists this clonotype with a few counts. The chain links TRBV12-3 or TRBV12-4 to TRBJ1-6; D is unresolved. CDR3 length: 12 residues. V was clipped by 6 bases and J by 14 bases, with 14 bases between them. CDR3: CASSQTTSALHF. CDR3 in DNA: TGTGCCAGCAGCCAGACCACTTCGGCCCTCCACTTT.

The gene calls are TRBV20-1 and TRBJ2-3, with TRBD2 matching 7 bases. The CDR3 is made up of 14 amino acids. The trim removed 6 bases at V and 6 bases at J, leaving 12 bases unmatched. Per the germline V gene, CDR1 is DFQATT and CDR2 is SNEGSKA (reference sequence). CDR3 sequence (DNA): TGCAGTGCCTCACGGGAGGTCGGTGGTGATACGCAGTATTTT. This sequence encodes CSASREVGGDTQYF.

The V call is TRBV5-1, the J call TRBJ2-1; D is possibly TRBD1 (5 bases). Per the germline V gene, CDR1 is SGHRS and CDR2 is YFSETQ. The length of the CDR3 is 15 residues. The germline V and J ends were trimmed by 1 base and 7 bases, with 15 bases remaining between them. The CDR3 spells CASSLNTGPSNEQFF. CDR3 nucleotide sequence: TGCGCCAGCAGCTTGAACACAGGCCCATCGAATGAGCAGTTCTTC.

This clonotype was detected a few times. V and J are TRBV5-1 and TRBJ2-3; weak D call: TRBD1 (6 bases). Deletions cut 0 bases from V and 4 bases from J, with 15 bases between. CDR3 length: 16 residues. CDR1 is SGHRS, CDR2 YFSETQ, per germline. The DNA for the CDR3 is TGCGCCAGCAGCTTGGACCGGCCAGGGGTGGCAGATACGCAGTATTTT. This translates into CASSLDRPGVADTQYF.

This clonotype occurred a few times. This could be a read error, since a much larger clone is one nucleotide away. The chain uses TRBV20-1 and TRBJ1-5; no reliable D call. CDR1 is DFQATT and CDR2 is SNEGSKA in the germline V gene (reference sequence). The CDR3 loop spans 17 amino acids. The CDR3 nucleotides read TGCTGTGCTAGAGATCCGGCGGCCGGTCTCGGGAATCAGCCCCAGCATTTT. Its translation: CCARDPAAGLGNQPQHF.

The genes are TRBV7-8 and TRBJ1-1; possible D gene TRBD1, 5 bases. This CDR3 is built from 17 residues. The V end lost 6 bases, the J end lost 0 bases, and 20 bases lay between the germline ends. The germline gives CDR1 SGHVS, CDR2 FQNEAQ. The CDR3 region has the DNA TGTGCCAGCAGAGACGCTGCGACAGACGTTATGAACACTGAAGCTTTCTTT. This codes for CASRDAATDVMNTEAFF.

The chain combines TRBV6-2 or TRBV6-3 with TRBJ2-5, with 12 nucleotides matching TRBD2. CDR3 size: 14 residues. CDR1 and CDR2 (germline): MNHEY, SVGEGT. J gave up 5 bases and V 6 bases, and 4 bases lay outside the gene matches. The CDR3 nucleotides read TGTGCCAGCAGCCGGGGGACTAGCGGGGAGACCCAGTACTTC. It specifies CASSRGTSGETQYF.

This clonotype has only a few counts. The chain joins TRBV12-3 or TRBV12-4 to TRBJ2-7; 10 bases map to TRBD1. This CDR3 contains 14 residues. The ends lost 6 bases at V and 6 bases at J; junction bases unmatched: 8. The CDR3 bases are TGTGCCAGCAGACGGACAGGGGGGACGTTCGAGCAGTACTTC. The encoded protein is CASRRTGGTFEQYF.

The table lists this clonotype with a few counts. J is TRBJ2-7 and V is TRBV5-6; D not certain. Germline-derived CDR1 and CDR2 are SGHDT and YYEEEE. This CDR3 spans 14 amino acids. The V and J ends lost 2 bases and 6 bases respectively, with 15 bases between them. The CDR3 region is CASSLFSDPLEQYV. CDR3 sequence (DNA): TGTGCCAGCAGCTTATTCAGTGATCCTCTCGAGCAGTACGTC.

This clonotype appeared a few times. The CDR3 DNA reads TGCGCCAGCAGTTCCAGGGCGAAACCTTTTGAGCAGTACGTC. Amino acid sequence: CASSSRAKPFEQYV. The V and J genes are TRBV23-1 and TRBJ2-7; maybe TRBD1 (5 bases). TRBV23-1 is assigned to the ORF class and has an uncertain function. The CDR3 contains 14 residues. V gave up 5 bases and J gave up 7 bases, with 18 bases separating them.

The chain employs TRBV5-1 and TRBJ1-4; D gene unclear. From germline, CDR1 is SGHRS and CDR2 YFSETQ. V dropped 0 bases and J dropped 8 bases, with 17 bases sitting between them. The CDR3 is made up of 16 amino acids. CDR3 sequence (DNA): TGCGCCAGCAGCTTGGATGGAGGGCGCAGATTGGAAAAACTGTTTTTT. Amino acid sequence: CASSLDGGRRLEKLFF.

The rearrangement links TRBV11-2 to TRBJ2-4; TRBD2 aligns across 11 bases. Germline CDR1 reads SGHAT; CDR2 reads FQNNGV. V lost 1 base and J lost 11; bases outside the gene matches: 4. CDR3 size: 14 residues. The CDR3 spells CASSLGDSGRVQYF. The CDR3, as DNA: TGTGCCAGCAGCTTAGGGGATAGCGGGAGGGTTCAGTACTTC.

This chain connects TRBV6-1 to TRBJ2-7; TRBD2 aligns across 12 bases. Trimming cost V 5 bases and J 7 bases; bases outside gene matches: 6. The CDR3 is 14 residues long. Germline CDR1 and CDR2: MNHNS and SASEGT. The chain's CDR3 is CASSKTSGRFEQYF. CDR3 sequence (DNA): TGTGCCAGCAGTAAAACTAGCGGGAGGTTTGAGCAGTACTTC.

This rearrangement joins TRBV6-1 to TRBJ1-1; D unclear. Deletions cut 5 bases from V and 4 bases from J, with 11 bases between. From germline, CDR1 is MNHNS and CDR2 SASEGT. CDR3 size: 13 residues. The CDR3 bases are TGTGCCAGCAGTCTTGGTCCGTTCACTGAAGCTTTCTTT. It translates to CASSLGPFTEAFF.